This TCR beta chain emerged from a study of T cells expressing NK-cell markers (dated by TCRdb to the early 2020s). Study-level background: About 8 donors provided sorted CD3+CD56+NKG2C+, CD3+CD56+NKG2C- and CD3+CD56-NKG2C+ T-cell subsets, whose TCR beta-chain repertoires were profiled. Among the eight sequenced donors, seven were HCMV-seropositive and one was HCMV-seronegative. The eight sequenced donors were randomly selected healthy volunteers, three men and five women. Illumina HiSeq 2000/2500, MiSeq or NextSeq was used to sequence libraries as 2 x 150 bp reads.

With regard to this clonotype: Its recognized antigen is unknown.

In the germline V gene, CDR1 corresponds to SGHTA and CDR2 to FQGNSA. The CDR3 runs 14 amino acids, cysteine and phenylalanine included. The DNA sequence is not available. A commercial ELISA kit detecting HCMV-specific IgG in serum was used to determine HCMV serostatus. Peripheral blood mononuclear cells were isolated from blood by Ficoll density gradient centrifugation. TCRdb names Illumina HiSeq 2000 as the instrument used. 5'RACE template switching, by which a universal primer site and unique molecular identifiers were added, was used to make TCR beta cDNA libraries. Synthesis of cDNA was primed from the TCR beta constant segment and was followed by two consecutive PCR amplification steps. The authors' analysis ran thus. MIGEC was used to demultiplex reads and group reads by UMI, and MiTCR was used to assemble and quantify clonotypes. To remove erroneous sequences, TCR cDNA sequences were retained only when supported by two or more reads. The tcR package was used for downstream repertoire analysis, with clonotypes matched between fractions based on CDR3 nucleotide sequence plus V segment. VDJmatch was used to annotate antigen specificity against VDJdb, with one amino acid substitution in CDR3 allowed. TCRdb reprocessed the reads; each CDR3 protein sequence makes one entry, and DNA is unavailable. These V and J calls are TCRdb output, not the study's own analysis. In this sample's table one finds 440,000 or so distinct CDR3 sequences. The leading ten clones occupy 7.3% of the sample.

Overall study outcomes, separate from this receptor: Those dominant clonotypes were again the most abundant among CD3+CD56-NKG2C+ cells in a handful of donors, at about 28.3-60.1%. Whether the expanded NKG2C-expressing T cell clones were specific for HCMV antigens was left unclear. For five or six donors, the dominant CD3+CD56+NKG2C+ clonotypes were among the top 10 CD8+ clonotypes and accounted for roughly 1.0-8% of CD8+ T cells.

Rearrangement joined TRBV7-2 to TRBJ2-3. The sequenced material came from blood T cells: a sorted CD56 or NKG2C T cell subset, CD4+ or CD8+ T cells, or bulk PBMC T cells (not recorded which). This receptor was identified in a woman aged 18 to 69 in good health. For the CDR3, the sequence is CASSLVSFGDTQYF.